This TCR beta chain was sequenced during a study of cytomegalovirus exposure and HLA in healthy donors. The CDR3 consists of 14 residues. The germline V gene encodes CDR1 ENHRY and CDR2 SYGVKD. V lost 11 bases, J lost 1 base, and 17 bases lay in between. It was with 60 Vbeta and 13 Jbeta primers that the PCR ran. Assay: immunoSEQ multiplex PCR; the TCRdb copy retains only in-frame clones and omits some. The sample shows about 160,000 clones, approximately 70% of them seen only once. V usage is TRBV10-3 and J usage is TRBJ1-1; D may be TRBD1 (6 bases). The sequence derives from a man between 40 and 49 years old in good health and CMV-seropositive. Sequencing was performed on PBMCs. This CDR3 is CASSRGASNTEAFF. Written as DNA, the CDR3 is TGTGCCTCCTCCCGGGGGGCTTCGAACACTGAAGCTTTCTTT.